This T cell receptor (beta chain) was retrieved from a study of early T cells in non-severe SARS-CoV-2 infection. General observations from the study: Missing private and CD4 specificities, VDJdb matching favored anti-spike CD8 responses.

The CDR3 is made up of 14 amino acids. Germline CDR1 MNHEY, CDR2 SVGEGT. V gave up 7 bases and J gave up 3 bases; unmatched junction bases: 5. As for this clonotype: Antigen unknown.

TCRdb re-analysed the 5' RACE reads in MiXCR, keeping a single row per CDR3 protein. The repertoire includes 45,000 to 60,000 distinct CDR3 sequences, roughly 10% of them detected once, and around 4.4% sits in the top ten. Sequenced: whole blood. The TCR comes from an adult who was a healthcare worker with PCR-confirmed SARS-CoV-2 infection or an uninfected control (not recorded which). The rearrangement links TRBV6-2 or TRBV6-3 to TRBJ1-5, with 8 nucleotides matching TRBD1. The CDR3 is CASISRGPNQPQHF. CDR3 nucleotide sequence: TGTGCCAGCATTTCCAGGGGGCCCAATCAGCCCCAGCATTTT.